This T cell receptor beta chain was recorded in a study of blood T cell repertoires in COVID-19. Using immunoSEQ multiplex PCR, the repertoire was profiled, and TCRdb retains in-frame clones only, with some absent. The profile shows under 250,000 clones, roughly four fifths of them singletons. Germline CDR1 is SGHTA and CDR2 is FQGNSA. The CDR3 runs 14 residues. The V gene lost 0 bases and the J gene lost 7 bases, with 13 bases spanning the gap. This chain links TRBV7-2 with TRBJ2-7, with D tentatively TRBD2 (5 bases). This TCR was recovered from a man older than 75 with acute or convalescent COVID-19. The specimen was peripheral blood. CDR3 sequence: CASSLATGGGEQYF. CDR3 sequence (DNA): TGTGCCAGCAGCTTAGCCACGGGCGGCGGGGAGCAGTACTTC.